Listed below are T cell receptor beta chains from one sample, sequenced in a study of cytotoxic CD8 clonotypes in ibrutinib-treated CLL. Here immunoSEQ multiplex PCR was the method, and the copy in TCRdb shows in-frame clones only, minus some. The sample lists about 85,000 clones; 75% to 85% were seen once. The sample consisted of PBMCs, taken after 12 months of ibrutinib treatment. These receptors were obtained from a human donor with chronic lymphocytic leukemia. Both conserved end residues are part of each CDR3. Fields, in order: D gene, clone size, J gene, V gene, CDR3 length, CDR3 DNA, CDR3 protein. A D gene is named only where the DNA matches it firmly. Clone size appears in some rows only: once, few, many, or a class for an expanded clone.

>-|-|TRBJ2-1|TRBV18|13
TGTGCCAGCTCACCGATACTCGACAATGAGCAGTTCTTC
CASSPILDNEQFF
>-|-|TRBJ2-4|TRBV7-9|16
TGTGCCAGCAGCGACGAGTGGGACATCGAGGGAAACATTCAGTACTTC
CASSDEWDIEGNIQYF
>TRBD1|-|TRBJ1-4|TRBV27|13
TGTGCCAGCAGTTTATCGGAGGGGGCGGGACTGTTTTTT
CASSLSEGAGLFF
>-|-|TRBJ2-5|TRBV7-9|15
TGTGCCAGCAGCGCCCCGGAGGGTGGGGTGGAGACCCAGTACTTC
CASSAPEGGVETQYF
>TRBD1|-|TRBJ2-3|TRBV2|15
TGTGCCAGCAGTCCAGGGGGCGCCTCCTCGGATACGCAGTATTTT
CASSPGGASSDTQYF
>-|-|TRBJ2-7|TRBV6-5|15
TGTGCCAGCAGCCAACAACCAACCCCAACCTACGAGCAGTACTTC
CASSQQPTPTYEQYF
>-|-|TRBJ2-1|TRBV7-9|14
TGTGCCAGCAGCTTAGGTTCTCCACGGGAGGAGCAGTTCTTC
CASSLGSPREEQFF
>-|-|TRBJ1-1|TRBV11-1|14
TGTGCCAGCAGCCTGGGGGGGATTGGGACTGAAGCTTTCTTT
CASSLGGIGTEAFF
>-|-|TRBJ2-1|TRBV5-8|15
TGTGCCAGCAGCCGCCAGGGTTCTGCCTACAATGAGCAGTTCTTC
CASSRQGSAYNEQFF
>-|-|TRBJ2-1|TRBV7-2|12
TGTGCCAGCAGCTCCGTGCGGGGTGAGCAGTTCTTC
CASSSVRGEQFF
>-|-|TRBJ2-6|TRBV6-5|15
TGTGCCAGCAGTGGACGGACCTCTGGGGCCAACGTCCTGACTTTC
CASSGRTSGANVLTF
>TRBD1|few|TRBJ2-3|TRBV5-6|15
TGTGCCAGCACCCGACAGGGCCTAAGGGCCGTGACGCAGTATTTT
CASTRQGLRAVTQYF
>TRBD1|-|TRBJ1-2|TRBV30|14
TGTGCCTGGAGTCCCGGGAGGCAGGGGGGTGGCTACACCTTC
CAWSPGRQGGGYTF
>-|few|TRBJ2-1|TRBV9|15
TGTGCCAGCAGCGTAGCCATGGGGGAATACAATGAGCAGTTCTTC
CASSVAMGEYNEQFF
>TRBD1|-|TRBJ2-3|TRBV5-1|16
TGCGCCAGCAGCTGGACAGGGGGCCGTAGCACAGATACGCAGTATTTT
CASSWTGGRSTDTQYF
>TRBD1|-|TRBJ2-7|TRBV5-3|12
TGTGCCAGCAGCTGGGACAGCAACGAGCAGTACTTC
CASSWDSNEQYF
>TRBD1|medium-sized|TRBJ1-1|TRBV7-9|14
TGTGCCAGCAGCCCATCCCAGGGGGCGACTGAAGCTTTCTTT
CASSPSQGATEAFF
>TRBD1|-|TRBJ1-1|TRBV2|17
TGTGCCAGCAGGCACCCGACAGGGGGCGAGACGAACACTGAAGCTTTCTTT
CASRHPTGGETNTEAFF
>TRBD1|-|TRBJ1-1|TRBV13|14
TGTGCCAGCAGCCCAGGGGGCGGAGGAACTGAAGCTTTCTTT
CASSPGGGGTEAFF
>TRBD2|-|TRBJ2-3|TRBV7-3|14
TGTGCCAGCAAACTAGCGGGAGTTTCAGATACGCAGTATTTT
CASKLAGVSDTQYF
>TRBD2|-|TRBJ2-1|TRBV18|17
TGTGCCAGCTCACTGCACCCCCCTAGCGGGGAATACAATGAGCAGTTCTTC
CASSLHPPSGEYNEQFF